Given below is one TCR beta chain in context. The sample belongs to a study of blood T cell repertoires in COVID-19. Looking at the study overall: Spain, Italy and the United States supplied samples that represented acute and convalescent COVID-19. T cells, B-cell-depleted T cells, or PBMCs supplied cDNA or gDNA.

Original handling: Reference gene primers were amplified, and this amplification served to estimate nucleated cell counts. TCRdb's copy holds only in-frame clones and misses some; the assay was immunoSEQ multiplex PCR. The V and J calls and clone size are taken from that table; D and trimming were inferred from the DNA. This repertoire shows about 59,000 clones, 73% found once; its top ten account for roughly 18%. V was pared by 5 bases and J by 5 bases, with 9 bases of the junction left unmatched. CDR3 length: 15 amino acids. Germline lookup yields CDR1 SGHAT and CDR2 FQNNGV. The chain is built from TRBV11-2 and TRBJ2-5, with 9 bases aligning to TRBD2. Sequenced material: peripheral blood. The sequence was collected from a woman in her forties or fifties with active or convalescent COVID-19. The CDR3 region is CASSGASGIRETQYF. In nucleotides, the CDR3 is TGTGCCAGCAGCGGGGCTAGCGGGATACGGGAGACCCAGTACTTC. The whole variable domain, remainder taken from reference TRBV11-2 and TRBJ2-5, is EAGVAQSPRYKIIEKRQSVAFWCNPISGHATLYWYQQILGQGPKLLIQFQNNGVVDDSQLPKDRFSAERLKGVDSTLKIQPAKLEDSAVYLCASSGASGIRETQYFGPGTRLLVL.